The T cell receptor (beta chain) described here comes from a study of blood T cell repertoires in COVID-19 (dated by TCRdb to about 2020). Regarding the research as a whole: Samples from collaborators originated in the United States, Italy and Spain and spanned both the acute and convalescent phases of COVID-19. The prospective study material was composed of cDNA or gDNA derived from T cells, B-cell-depleted T cells, or PBMCs. Subjects who had been exposed to COVID-19, were actively infected with it, or had recovered from it provided the deeply sampled blood TCRbeta repertoires that made up the dataset. The repertoires were released in a freely available public database meant as a resource for research on the immune response to SARS-CoV-2. Samples were obtained from the ongoing ImmuneRACE study (first 160 participants) and from about 1,300 subjects provided by 6 global collaborators. The sample metadata nearly always contained a de-identified subject ID, COVID-19 status, age in years and sex. HLA class I and class II types, where available, came from metadata supplied by the sample provider rather than from assay-based typing.

Collaborating institutions collected whole blood in K2EDTA tubes following their own protocols. For TCRbeta analysis, collaborators shipped samples in one of three forms: frozen whole blood, isolated PBMCs, or DNA extracted from either of those sample types. What the research found in general, with its limitations: The amount of clinical and demographic metadata varied by source and participant and was provided uncurated.

The immunoSEQ Assay, a bias-controlled multiplex PCR, was used to amplify TCRbeta CDR3 regions from genomic DNA. On the study's bioinformatics: The number of nucleated cells in each sample was estimated by amplification of reference gene primers within the assay. Sequence reads were collapsed and filtered to measure the absolute abundance of every unique TCRbeta CDR3 rearrangement. Productive Simpson clonality was computed per sample as the square root of Simpson's diversity index over productive rearrangements. TCRdb took over this immuneACCESS table, retaining in-frame rearrangements with V and J assigned. Such tables are incomplete; in checked studies, under half of the missing clones stem from an unresolved V gene, and the remainder is unexplained. The V and J calls and clone size were taken over from that table, and D and trimming were inferred from the DNA. This sample comprises over 20,000 clones, about 88% of them detected only once. The top ten clonotypes cover approximately 12% of the sample.

The germline V gene specifies KGHDR as CDR1 and SFDVKD as CDR2. From the cysteine up to the phenylalanine, the CDR3 has a length of 15 residues. Of all the DNA, just the CDR3 is kept, 45 bases in frame from base 1. V is shortened by 2 bases, J by 3 bases, and the region joining them spans 13 bases. In the case of this clone: It lacks a known antigen. One base away there is no much larger clone; base qualities are not given.

Recombination linked TRBV24-1 to TRBJ2-7; a tentative D call is TRBD1 (6 bases match). This clonotype was obtained from a human donor in a cohort sampled during active COVID-19. The donor label of this sample is uncertain. The sample consisted of peripheral blood. The DNA sequence is given as TGTGCCACCAGTGATTCCGGCGGACAGTTCTACGAGCAGTACTTC. Translated, this is CATSDSGGQFYEQYF.